These 24 T cell receptor beta chains originate from one sample sequenced in a study of cytomegalovirus exposure and HLA in healthy donors. Profiling relied on immunoSEQ multiplex PCR, and the TCRdb table lists in-frame clones only, not all of them. The data hold fewer than 250,000 clones, with 85% to 90% observed a single time. The material sequenced was PBMCs. The receptors here all came from a man younger than 30 in good health and CMV-seronegative.

The chain employs TRBV9 and TRBJ1-1; D is undetermined. V lost 4 bases, J lost 5 bases, and 6 bases lay in between. The CDR3 runs to 11 residues. The germline V gene encodes CDR1 SGDLS and CDR2 YYNGEE. The CDR3 DNA follows: TGTGCCAGCAGCCCCCAAACTGAAGCTTTCTTT. Amino acids: CASSPQTEAFF.

The chain couples TRBV11-3 to TRBJ2-5; TRBD2 matches at 8 bases. Trimming removed 1 base from V and 3 bases from J; junction bases left unmatched: 4. Per germline, CDR1 SGHNT and CDR2 YENEEA. The CDR3 totals 15 residues. CDR3 bases: TGTGCCAGCAGCTTAGCGGGGGGGCCTGAAGAGACCCAGTACTTC. This sequence encodes CASSLAGGPEETQYF. Variable domain in full (rest from reference TRBV11-3 and TRBJ2-5): EAGVVQSPRYKIIEKKQPVAFWCNPISGHNTLYWYLQNLGQGPELLIRYENEEAVDDSQLPKDRFSAERLKGVDSTLKIQPAELGDSAVYLCASSLAGGPEETQYFGPGTRLLVL.

The CDR3 loop reads CASRLAGGDAQYF. Written as DNA, the CDR3 is TGTGCCAGCAGACTAGCGGGGGGCGACGCGCAGTATTTT. The chain recombines TRBV28 with TRBJ2-3; 12 nucleotides match TRBD2. J lost 10 bases, V lost 6 bases, and 5 bases had no gene match. The CDR3 contains 13 residues. Germline lookup yields CDR1 MDHEN and CDR2 SYDVKM.

Comment on this clone: Other DNA sequences in this specimen translate into the identical CDR3. This chain connects TRBV5-1 to TRBJ2-7, with D hard to call. CDR1 is SGHRS and CDR2 is YFSETQ in the germline V gene. The CDR3 is 12 residues long. Trimming stripped 1 base from V and 6 bases from J, with 8 bases between. The chain's CDR3 is CASSLSGSEQYF. The CDR3 DNA follows: TGCGCCAGCAGCTTGTCGGGTAGCGAGCAGTACTTC.

This clone was counted only a few times. The V gene is TRBV19, the J gene TRBJ2-2; 8 bases match TRBD2. In germline, CDR1 is LNHDA, CDR2 SQIVND (reference sequence). The V and J ends lost 3 bases and 4 bases, in that order; junction bases with no gene match: 7. There are 16 residues in the CDR3. The DNA of the CDR3 is TGTGCCAGTAGTATCGGAGCGGGAGTCCCCACCGGGGAGCTGTTTTTT. Protein product: CASSIGAGVPTGELFF.

A word on this clone: A read error may produce the germline difference seen at one junction end. The rearrangement links TRBV7-7 to TRBJ2-5, with a weak D call TRBD2 (7 bases). This CDR3 has 14 amino acids. CDR1 and CDR2 (germline): SSHAT, FNYEAQ (reference sequence). The CDR3 protein is CASSKEGGQETQYF. CDR3 sequence (DNA): TGTGCTAGCAGCAAGGAGGGGGGGCAAGAGACCCAGTACTTC.

The J gene is TRBJ2-1, the V gene TRBV28; 10 nucleotides align to TRBD2. The CDR3 runs 14 residues. With V trimmed by 8 bases and J by 6 bases, 7 bases remained unmatched. The V gene's germline CDR1 is MDHEN and CDR2 SYDVKM. The CDR3 region is CASRQAGGPNEQFF. The CDR3 DNA is TGTGCCAGCCGCCAAGCGGGAGGGCCCAATGAGCAGTTCTTC.

This sequence joins TRBV10-1 and TRBJ2-3, with a weak D call TRBD1 (6 bases). This CDR3 spans 15 amino acids. CDR1 is WNHNN, CDR2 SYGVQD, per germline (reference sequence). V was trimmed by 4 bases and J by 3 bases, leaving 14 bases between them. The CDR3 DNA reads as TGCGCCAGCAGTGGGTTGGGGGCGCCGACAGATACGCAGTATTTT. Translation gives CASSGLGAPTDTQYF.

This chain joins TRBV18 and TRBJ1-1; D may be TRBD1 (6 bases). The V gene lost 1 base and the J gene lost 3 bases, with 9 bases spanning the gap. Germline loops: CDR1 KGHSH, CDR2 LQKENI. The CDR3 is made up of 14 amino acids. As DNA, the CDR3 is TGTGCCAGCTCACCACTCCCAGGGGACACTGAAGCTTTCTTT. This codes for CASSPLPGDTEAFF.

This clone was observed once. The rearrangement joins TRBV28 to TRBJ2-3, with 8 bases fitting TRBD2. Germline lookup yields CDR1 MDHEN and CDR2 SYDVKM. With 7 bases clipped from V and 2 bases from J, the junction kept 8 bases outside the gene matches. The CDR3 length is 15 residues. The DNA for the CDR3 is TGTGCCAGCACCCCTCGGGGGGGGTACACAGATACGCAGTATTTT. It codes for CASTPRGGYTDTQYF.

This sequence joins TRBV12-2 and TRBJ2-7; TRBD2, as called in the table, went unchecked against the DNA. TRBV12-2 is deemed a pseudogene. The CDR3 has 17 residues. DNA for the CDR3: TGTGCAAGTCGCTTAGAAGGGACTAGCGGGAGGTCCTACGAGCAGTACTTC. Amino acid sequence: CASRLEGTSGRSYEQYF.

This clone has just a few counts. This chain joins TRBV7-2 and TRBJ1-5; the D is unclear. V was shortened by 8 bases and J by 5 bases, with 10 bases between the two germline ends. Germline V CDR1 and CDR2: SGHTA, FQGNSA. This CDR3 is 12 amino acids long. CDR3 sequence reads: CASGQSDQPQHF. The CDR3 coding sequence is TGTGCCAGCGGGCAGTCTGATCAGCCCCAGCATTTT.

The rearrangement links TRBV28 to TRBJ1-5; 9 positions agree with TRBD1. V dropped 6 bases and J dropped 5; count of bases not matched to a gene: 8. The CDR3 is made up of 15 amino acids. Germline V CDR1 and CDR2: MDHEN, SYDVKM. The CDR3 reads CASRNAGTGHQPQHF. The CDR3 region has the DNA TGTGCCAGCAGGAACGCCGGGACAGGGCATCAGCCCCAGCATTTT. Together with reference TRBV28 and TRBJ1-5, the CDR3 gives the full variable domain: DVKVTQSSRYLVKRTGEKVFLECVQDMDHENMFWYRQDPGLGLRLIYFSYDVKMKEKGDIPEGYSVSREKKERFSLILESASTNQTSMYLCASRNAGTGHQPQHFGDGTRLSIL.

The chain recombines TRBV2 with TRBJ2-5; TRBD2 matches at 16 bases. CDR3 size: 15 residues. The germline CDR1 and CDR2 sequences are SNHLY and FYNNEI. Trimming took 9 bases from V and 5 from J; bases not matched to a gene: 6. The DNA of the CDR3 is TGTGCCAGTGGGACTAGCGGGAGGGCCGGGGAGACCCAGTACTTC. This translates into CASGTSGRAGETQYF.

The V call is TRBV27, the J call TRBJ1-6; D is perhaps TRBD1 (6 bases). This CDR3 region has 18 residues. CDR1 is MNHEY, CDR2 SMNVEV, per germline (reference sequence). V was shortened by 1 base and J by 1 base, with 14 bases between the two germline ends. The CDR3 spells CASSLFPDRKSYNSPLHF. The CDR3 nucleotides are TGTGCCAGCAGTTTATTCCCGGACAGAAAGTCCTATAATTCACCCCTCCACTTT.

The chain joins TRBV5-8 to TRBJ2-7; perhaps TRBD1 as D (5 bases). The CDR3 has 15 amino acids. Germline V gene lookup returns CDR1 SGHTS and CDR2 YDEGEE. V lost 4 bases and J lost 6, with 20 bases in between. In DNA, the CDR3 is TGTGCCAGCAGCCGTTGGGGCCCCCTCCATCGCGAGCAGTACTTC. This sequence encodes CASSRWGPLHREQYF.

The rearrangement uses TRBV10-3 and TRBJ2-7; perhaps TRBD1 as D (6 bases). Germline CDR1 reads ENHRY; CDR2 reads SYGVKD. The ends were cut back, 4 bases at V and 2 bases at J, with 12 bases in the middle. This CDR3 is 14 amino acids long. The CDR3 here is CAISGQGYTYEQYF. The CDR3 nucleotides are TGTGCCATCAGTGGGCAGGGGTATACCTACGAGCAGTACTTC.

The J gene is TRBJ2-7, the V gene TRBV27, with a weak D call TRBD2 (6 bases). This CDR3 has 16 amino acids. Trimming removed 0 bases at V and 5 bases at J, with 17 bases between. CDR1 MNHEY and CDR2 SMNVEV come from the germline V gene (reference sequence). The CDR3 DNA follows: TGTGCCAGCAGTTTATCGGTGCGGGGCCCTCTCAACGAGCAGTACTTC. This translates into CASSLSVRGPLNEQYF.

This clone is a singleton in its sample. The limits of the CDR3 on the DNA are not certain, so only TCRdb's listed CDR3 is given. The V call is TRBV27, the J call TRBJ1-2; the DNA was not used to check the table's D call, TRBD1. The V gene's germline CDR1 is MNHEY and CDR2 SMNVEV (reference sequence). Ends included, the CDR3 has 14 residues. CDR3 residues: CASSFLAGELGYTF.

This chain links TRBV9 with TRBJ2-1, with TRBD2 matching 12 bases. The length of the CDR3 is 17 residues. In germline, CDR1 is SGDLS, CDR2 YYNGEE. The V gene end was trimmed by 0 bases and the J gene end by 7 bases; junction bases not matched to a gene: 8. The CDR3 reads CASSVEALGTSGNEQFF. The CDR3 DNA reads as TGTGCCAGCAGCGTAGAAGCATTGGGGACTAGCGGGAATGAGCAGTTCTTC.

This sequence joins TRBV7-6 and TRBJ2-7; D not certain. Germline CDR1 and CDR2: SGHVS and FNYEAQ. The CDR3 covers 12 residues. With 4 bases removed from V and 6 bases from J, the gap between germline ends came to 10 bases. The CDR3 spells CASSSDRGEQYF. In nucleotides, the CDR3 is TGTGCCAGCAGCTCGGATCGCGGCGAGCAGTACTTC.

The chain is built from TRBV7-2 and TRBJ2-3; the match to TRBD1 covers 7 bases. This CDR3 spans 16 amino acids. The germline V gene has CDR1 SGHTA and CDR2 FQGNSA. After removal of 5 bases from V and 1 base from J, the junction contained 9 bases not matched to a gene. The CDR3 DNA reads TGTGCCAGCAGCCTTACAGCAGGGGGACGCACAGATACGCAGTATTTT. As protein: CASSLTAGGRTDTQYF.

V gene TRBV9 combines with J gene TRBJ2-5, with 8 bases that match TRBD2. V gave up 3 bases and J gave up 2 bases; unmatched junction bases: 0. Per germline, CDR1 SGDLS and CDR2 YYNGEE. The CDR3 is 13 amino acids. This CDR3 is CASSASGQETQYF. The CDR3 DNA reads as TGTGCCAGCAGCGCTAGCGGGCAAGAGACCCAGTACTTC. Drawing the rest from reference TRBV9 and TRBJ2-5, the complete variable domain is DSGVTQTPKHLITATGQRVTLRCSPRSGDLSVYWYQQSLDQGLQFLIQYYNGEERAKGNILERFSAQQFPDLHSELNLSSLELGDSALYFCASSASGQETQYFGPGTRLLVL.

As DNA, the CDR3 is TGCGCCAGCGGACCCCTAGCGGGAGGATACAATGAGCAGTTCTTC. This codes for CASGPLAGGYNEQFF. The chain uses TRBV10-2 and TRBJ2-1; 11 nucleotides agree with TRBD2. Germline V gives CDR1 WSHSY, CDR2 SAAADI. V lost 8 bases, J lost 4 bases, and 7 bases stayed unmatched. The CDR3 length is 15 residues.